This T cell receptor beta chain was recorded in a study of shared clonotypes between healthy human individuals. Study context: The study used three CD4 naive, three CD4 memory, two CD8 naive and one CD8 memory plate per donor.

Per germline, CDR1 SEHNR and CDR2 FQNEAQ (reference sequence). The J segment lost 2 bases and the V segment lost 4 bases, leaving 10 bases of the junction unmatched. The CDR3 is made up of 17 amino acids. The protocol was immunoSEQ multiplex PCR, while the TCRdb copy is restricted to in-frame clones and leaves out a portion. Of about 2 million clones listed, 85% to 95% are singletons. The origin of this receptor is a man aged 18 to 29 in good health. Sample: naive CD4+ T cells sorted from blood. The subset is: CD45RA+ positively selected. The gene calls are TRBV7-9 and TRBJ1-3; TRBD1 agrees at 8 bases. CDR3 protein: CASSYQGAMSTGNTIYF. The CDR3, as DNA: TGTGCCAGCAGCTACCAGGGGGCCATGTCTACTGGAAACACCATATATTTT.